Here is one T cell receptor (beta chain) with its context. Its target is unknown. The data are from a study of cytomegalovirus exposure and HLA in healthy donors. General observations from the study: Listed as cytomegalovirus-associated were 150 to 200 TCR beta chains. In a later analysis, donors in an Asian-associated ancestry cluster reportedly had fewer N-insertions in productive TCRs than the cohort mean. It was reportedly the case that the classifier diagnosed cytomegalovirus status with high specificity and sensitivity. The authors considered a cluster of highly shared sequence variants likely to be a sequencing artifact.

Both 60 Vbeta primers and 13 Jbeta primers went into the PCR. The data were produced by immunoSEQ multiplex PCR, yet TCRdb's version contains in-frame clones alone and is incomplete. The table records tens of thousands of clones, around 68% of them present only once. The CDR3 is 14 residues long. Germline CDR1 reads MNHEY; CDR2 reads SMNVEV (reference sequence). After removal of 5 bases from V and 4 bases from J, the junction contained 6 bases not matched to a gene. Sequencing input: PBMCs. The source of this sequence is a woman in her twenties or thirties in good health and CMV-seronegative. This chain connects TRBV27 to TRBJ1-2; 8 bases fit TRBD1. This CDR3 reads CASSPIDRGYGYTF. The CDR3 DNA sequence: TGTGCCAGCAGTCCAATCGACAGGGGCTATGGCTACACCTTC.